These 26 T cell receptor beta chains came from one sample sequenced in a study of shared clonotypes between healthy human individuals. Method: immunoSEQ multiplex PCR; TCRdb's copy keeps in-frame clones and lacks some. The sample lists a few hundred thousand clones; approximately 97% were seen once. Sequencing was done on a sample of naive CD4+ T cells sorted from blood. Specified subset: CD45RA+ positively selected. Every receptor here comes from a woman between 25 and 40 years old in good health.

This clone was picked up a small number of times. The chain couples TRBV13 to TRBJ2-7; unclear D gene. The length of the CDR3 is 12 residues. CDR1 is PRHDT and CDR2 is FYEKMQ in the germline V gene (reference sequence). Trimming removed 5 bases from V and 6 bases from J, with 11 bases in between. The CDR3 bases are TGTGCCAGCAGCAAACGGGTTGCCGAGCAGTACTTC. Translated, it gives CASSKRVAEQYF.

J is TRBJ1-2 and V is TRBV5-1, with D perhaps TRBD1 (6 bases). V dropped 0 bases and J dropped 2 bases, with 11 bases sitting between them. The CDR3 extends over 15 amino acids. Germline V gene lookup returns CDR1 SGHRS and CDR2 YFSETQ. CDR3 loop: CASSLGVGGNYGYTF. The CDR3 DNA reads TGCGCCAGCAGCTTGGGAGTAGGGGGGAACTATGGCTACACCTTC. The whole variable domain, filled in from reference TRBV5-1 and TRBJ1-2, reads KAGVTQTPRYLIKTRGQQVTLSCSPISGHRSVSWYQQTPGQGLQFLFEYFSETQRNKGNFPGRFSGRQFSNSRSEMNVSTLELGDSALYLCASSLGVGGNYGYTFGSGTRLTVV.

V and J are TRBV4-1 and TRBJ2-1; D may match TRBD1 or TRBD2 (5 bases each). The CDR3 consists of 15 residues. Germline assignment: CDR1 MGHRA and CDR2 YSYEKL. Between the trimmed V and J ends, which lost 3 bases and 8 bases, there was a span of 17 bases. DNA for the CDR3: TGCGCCAGCAGCCAGGGGGAGACTCCCCCGGATGAGCAGTTCTTC. This encodes CASSQGETPPDEQFF.

The chain carries TRBV6-5 and TRBJ1-2; D gene unclear. The CDR3 runs 13 residues. CDR1 is MNHEY, CDR2 SVGAGI, per germline. Trimming took off 6 bases at V and 6 bases at J, with 14 bases between the two ends. The CDR3 loop is CASRNSALHGYTF. The CDR3 DNA is TGTGCCAGCAGAAACTCAGCCCTCCATGGCTACACCTTC.

The CDR3 coding sequence is TGTGCCAGCAGTTCCCGGGGGGGTGTGATGGCTAATGAAAAACTGTTTTTT. Translated, it gives CASSSRGGVMANEKLFF. The V and J genes are TRBV27 and TRBJ1-4; D is possibly TRBD1 (5 bases). Per germline, CDR1 MNHEY and CDR2 SMNVEV (reference sequence). The CDR3 consists of 17 residues. V was cut by 4 bases and J by 3 bases, with 18 bases left in between.

The chain carries TRBV7-9 and TRBJ2-7; D is possibly TRBD2 (6 bases). Germline CDR1 SEHNR, CDR2 FQNEAQ (reference sequence). This CDR3 is built from 12 residues. The V end lost 5 bases, the J end lost 5 bases, and 10 bases lay between the germline ends. CDR3 nucleotides: TGTGCCAGCAGCACGCGGGATCACGAGCAGTACTTC. Protein sequence: CASSTRDHEQYF.

J is TRBJ2-7 and V is TRBV5-1; the D is unclear. CDR1 is SGHRS and CDR2 is YFSETQ in the germline V gene. This CDR3 region has 12 residues. The V gene lost 6 bases and the J gene lost 3 bases, with 10 bases spanning the gap. The CDR3 protein is CASTNWVYEQYF. As DNA, the CDR3 is TGCGCCAGCACTAATTGGGTCTACGAGCAGTACTTC.

V usage is TRBV6-1 and J usage is TRBJ2-2, with 9 bases lining up with TRBD2. Germline values: CDR1 MNHNS, CDR2 SASEGT. J lost 2 bases, V lost 3 bases, and 7 bases had no gene match. There are 17 residues in the CDR3. The CDR3 coding sequence is TGTGCCAGCAGTGAGGAAGCGGGAGGTCCAAACACCGGGGAGCTGTTTTTT. It translates to CASSEEAGGPNTGELFF.

The genes are TRBV10-2 and TRBJ2-7; 8 bases fit TRBD1. Trimming removed 9 bases from V and 0 bases from J; junction bases left unmatched: 7. CDR1 WSHSY and CDR2 SAAADI come from the germline V gene. The CDR3 is 14 residues long. The CDR3 sequence: CASRDRSSSYEQYF. The CDR3, as DNA: TGCGCCAGTAGGGACAGGTCTAGCTCCTACGAGCAGTACTTC.

The chain combines TRBV28 with TRBJ1-2; D is unresolved. This CDR3 spans 16 amino acids. The V gene's germline CDR1 is MDHEN and CDR2 SYDVKM. V dropped 4 bases and J dropped 1 base, with 16 bases sitting between them. The CDR3 is CASSSPPGRINYGYTF. Here the CDR3 DNA reads TGTGCCAGCAGTTCCCCCCCTGGTAGGATTAACTATGGCTACACCTTC.

This clone occurred a few times. This chain links TRBV4-2 with TRBJ1-5; D is uncertain. CDR1 LGHNA and CDR2 YNFKEQ come from the germline V gene. The CDR3 consists of 13 residues. Between the trimmed V and J ends, which lost 2 bases and 4 bases, there was a span of 6 bases. The CDR3 protein is CASSQHQNQPQHF. The CDR3 nucleotides are TGTGCCAGCAGCCAACACCAAAATCAGCCCCAGCATTTT.

The genes are TRBV28 and TRBJ1-2; D not certain. CDR3 length: 11 amino acids. The ends were cut back, 6 bases at V and 6 bases at J, with 8 bases in the middle. The germline gives CDR1 MDHEN, CDR2 SYDVKM. Here the CDR3 reads CASSPGDGYTF. In nucleotides, the CDR3 is TGTGCCAGCAGCCCTGGTGATGGCTACACCTTC.

V usage is TRBV15 and J usage is TRBJ1-4; D uncertain. Trimming cost V 1 base and J 0 bases, with 9 bases left between them. Germline CDR1 LNHNV, CDR2 YYDKDF (reference sequence). The length of the CDR3 is 16 residues. The CDR3 sequence is CATSRAGLSTNEKLFF. CDR3 coding DNA: TGTGCCACCAGCAGAGCTGGCTTATCAACTAATGAAAAACTGTTTTTT.

A single count supports this clone. V usage is TRBV7-9 and J usage is TRBJ2-7, with 11 bases identical to TRBD2. With V trimmed by 5 bases and J by 3 bases, 9 bases remained unmatched. Germline CDR1 SEHNR, CDR2 FQNEAQ (reference sequence). The CDR3 is 16 amino acids. CDR3 protein: CASSSPGGTSGYEQYF. The CDR3 DNA follows: TGTGCCAGCAGCAGTCCAGGAGGGACTAGCGGCTACGAGCAGTACTTC.

V usage is TRBV5-6 and J usage is TRBJ2-7, with a weak D call TRBD1 (6 bases). The ends were cut back, 4 bases at V and 1 base at J, with 15 bases in the middle. Germline V CDR1 and CDR2: SGHDT, YYEEEE. CDR3 size: 15 residues. CDR3: CASSLRGWTSYEQYF. In nucleotides, the CDR3 is TGTGCCAGCAGCCTAAGGGGGTGGACGTCCTACGAGCAGTACTTC.

The rearrangement joins TRBV6-5 to TRBJ1-1, with 7 bases lining up with TRBD1. The V segment lost 4 bases and the J segment 3 bases; nucleotides outside the gene matches: 5. Per the germline V gene, CDR1 is MNHEY and CDR2 is SVGAGI. This CDR3 is 14 amino acids long. The CDR3: CASSSLGQDTEAFF. CDR3 sequence (DNA): TGTGCCAGCAGTTCCTTAGGACAGGACACTGAAGCTTTCTTT.

V and J are TRBV9 and TRBJ2-1; 7 bases are a match to TRBD2. This CDR3 is built from 17 residues. The germline gives CDR1 SGDLS, CDR2 YYNGEE. With 3 bases clipped from V and 0 bases from J, the junction kept 9 bases outside the gene matches. The CDR3 DNA reads TGTGCCAGCAGCGAGAAACTAGCGCCCAGCTCCTACAATGAGCAGTTCTTC. This sequence encodes CASSEKLAPSSYNEQFF.

This clone was observed a single time. The chain couples TRBV5-1 to TRBJ2-2; maybe TRBD2 (5 bases). CDR1 SGHRS and CDR2 YFSETQ come from the germline V gene. V was shortened by 4 bases and J by 1 base, with 14 bases between the two germline ends. The CDR3 contains 16 residues. The CDR3 is CASSDLGGGNTGELFF. The DNA of the CDR3 is TGCGCCAGCAGCGACCTTGGCGGAGGGAACACCGGGGAGCTGTTTTTT.

The rearrangement uses TRBV21-1 and TRBJ2-1; the D call TRBD1 from the table was never checked on the DNA. TRBV21-1 is marked as a pseudogene. This CDR3 region has 14 residues. The CDR3 coding sequence is TGTGCCAGCAGCATACGGACAGGGAGCAATGAGCAGTTCTTC. Its protein is CASSIRTGSNEQFF.

The rearrangement joins TRBV19 to TRBJ2-7; the match to TRBD1 covers 9 bases. J gave up 5 bases and V 5 bases, and 10 bases lay outside the gene matches. CDR3 size: 15 residues. Per the germline V gene, CDR1 is LNHDA and CDR2 is SQIVND (reference sequence). DNA of the CDR3: TGTGCCAGTAGTGACCGGGACAGGGTCTTACACGAGCAGTACTTC. Translation gives CASSDRDRVLHEQYF.

The chain joins TRBV10-2 to TRBJ2-6; 10 bases agree with TRBD1. The junction had 2 bases not matched to a gene; V was cut back by 2 bases and J by 1 base. Germline values: CDR1 WSHSY, CDR2 SAAADI. The CDR3 has 17 residues. CDR3 coding DNA: TGCGCCAGCAGTGAGGGGACAGGGGTTTCTGGGGCCAACGTCCTGACTTTC. Translation gives CASSEGTGVSGANVLTF.

J is TRBJ2-6 and V is TRBV19; TRBD1 might be the D (5 bases). The CDR3 has 17 amino acids. Trimming cost V 4 bases and J 4 bases, with 17 bases left between them. Germline loops: CDR1 LNHDA, CDR2 SQIVND (reference sequence). The CDR3 nucleotides are TGTGCCAGTAGTACAGGCGGTTCAGGGATCGGGGCCAACGTCCTGACTTTC. It is translated as CASSTGGSGIGANVLTF.

The chain joins TRBV19 to TRBJ2-5; TRBD2 matches 14 bases. Trimming at V came to 5 bases and at J to 5 bases, leaving 16 bases not matched to a gene. This CDR3 is 19 amino acids long. Germline V gene data show CDR1 as LNHDA and CDR2 as SQIVND (reference sequence). The CDR3 bases are TGTGCCAGTAGTGGTAGGGGACTAGCGGGAGTGGGGGGTTTGGAGACCCAGTACTTC. Translation gives CASSGRGLAGVGGLETQYF.

The chain employs TRBV7-2 and TRBJ2-3; the match to TRBD1 covers 9 bases. CDR1 is SGHTA and CDR2 is FQGNSA in the germline V gene. The CDR3 contains 15 residues. After removal of 4 bases from V and 3 bases from J, the junction contained 5 bases not matched to a gene. The CDR3 DNA is TGTGCCAGCAGCTACACCGGGACAGGGACAGATACGCAGTATTTT. Translating it yields CASSYTGTGTDTQYF.

The chain links TRBV18 to TRBJ2-7; maybe TRBD1 (5 bases). This CDR3 comprises 12 residues. Germline V lookup: CDR1 KGHSH, CDR2 LQKENI. The ends were cut back, 3 bases at V and 7 bases at J, with 10 bases in the middle. This chain's CDR3 is CASSPQGQEQYF. Here the CDR3 DNA reads TGTGCCAGCTCACCGCAGGGTCAAGAGCAGTACTTC.

In its sample, this clone was seen a few times. This CDR3 is CASRATGGTEAFF. The CDR3 bases are TGTGCCAGTAGGGCAACAGGAGGCACTGAAGCTTTCTTT. The V and J genes are TRBV19 and TRBJ1-1; a weak D match, TRBD1 (5 bases). The CDR3 consists of 13 residues. V was shortened by 6 bases and J by 4 bases, with 12 bases between the two germline ends. CDR1 LNHDA and CDR2 SQIVND come from the germline V gene (reference sequence).